This T cell receptor (beta chain) was captured in a study of blood T cell repertoires in COVID-19. Some clones are missing from TCRdb's copy, which holds only in-frame ones; the method was immunoSEQ multiplex PCR. This sample has some 100,000 clones, with 87% found just once. Looked up from germline, CDR1 is MGHRA and CDR2 is YSYEKL. The V gene lost 4 bases and the J gene lost 9 bases, with 16 bases spanning the gap. The CDR3 is 14 amino acids. The sequence was collected from a woman in her 30s with acute or convalescent COVID-19. Sequencing was performed on peripheral blood. J is TRBJ1-5 and V is TRBV4-1; the D is unclear. The CDR3: CASSPHDGERPQHF. The CDR3 DNA sequence: TGCGCCAGCAGCCCCCACGACGGGGAAAGGCCCCAGCATTTT.